What follows are 13 T cell receptor beta chains derived from one specimen sequenced in a study of T cell responses to AZD1222 COVID-19 vaccine. Measured with immunoSEQ multiplex PCR; TCRdb has only the in-frame clones, and not every one. The sample includes about 63,000 clones, around 82% of them seen just once. The input for sequencing was peripheral blood, taken 28 days after the second AZD1222 dose. All receptors come from an adult who received the AZD1222 COVID-19 vaccine.

The chain recombines TRBV29-1 with TRBJ2-1; possibly TRBD1 or TRBD2 for D (6 bases each). Trimming removed 8 bases at V and 5 bases at J, with 22 bases between. Germline V CDR1 and CDR2: SQVTM, ANQGSEA. The length of the CDR3 is 15 residues. For the CDR3, the DNA is TGCAGCACTGGGGGAGCCGGGGGCCCTGACAATGAGCAGTTCTTC. Its translation: CSTGGAGGPDNEQFF.

This chain links TRBV6-5 with TRBJ2-7; maybe TRBD1 (6 bases). CDR1 is MNHEY, CDR2 SVGAGI, per germline. The V gene lost 6 bases and the J gene lost 2 bases, with 11 bases spanning the gap. CDR3 size: 13 residues. The chain's CDR3 is CASRGQRPYEQYF. The CDR3 DNA reads TGTGCCAGCAGAGGACAGCGTCCCTACGAGCAGTACTTC.

The CDR3 DNA follows: TGTGCCAGTAGAATGCCTGGAAACACCATATATTTT. This translates into CASRMPGNTIYF. The V call is TRBV19, the J call TRBJ1-3, with D hard to call. Trimming pared 6 bases from V and 2 bases from J, leaving 5 bases between. Germline lookup yields CDR1 LNHDA and CDR2 SQIVND (reference sequence). The CDR3 contains 12 residues. The variable domain in full, with the rest retrieved from reference TRBV19 and TRBJ1-3, is DGGITQSPKYLFRKEGQNVTLSCEQNLNHDAMYWYRQDPGQGLRLIYYSQIVNDFQKGDIAEGYSVSREKKESFPLTVTSAQKNPTAFYLCASRMPGNTIYFGEGSWLTVV.

V is TRBV4-3 and J is TRBJ1-1; the D gene is possibly TRBD1 (5 bases). Germline CDR1 LGHNA, CDR2 YSLEER. The V end lost 0 bases, the J end lost 0 bases, and 11 bases lay between the germline ends. The CDR3 spans 16 residues. CDR3 region: CASSQEGVGVNTEAFF. CDR3 DNA sequence: TGCGCCAGCAGCCAAGAAGGGGTTGGCGTGAACACTGAAGCTTTCTTT.

The chain recombines TRBV2 with TRBJ2-7; D not resolved. With 2 bases removed from V and 6 bases from J, the gap between germline ends came to 2 bases. The CDR3 has 10 residues. Germline V gives CDR1 SNHLY, CDR2 FYNNEI. The CDR3 loop reads CASSEFEQYF. The DNA of the CDR3 is TGTGCCAGCAGTGAATTCGAGCAGTACTTC. Filled out from reference TRBV2 and TRBJ2-7, the complete variable domain reads EPEVTQTPSHQVTQMGQEVILRCVPISNHLYFYWYRQILGQKVEFLVSFYNNEISEKSEIFDDQFSVERPDGSNFTLKIRSTKLEDSAMYFCASSEFEQYFGPGTRLTVT.

J is TRBJ1-2 and V is TRBV30; TRBD1 is a possible D gene (5 bases). This CDR3 is built from 12 residues. Germline assignment: CDR1 GTSNPN and CDR2 SVGIG (reference sequence). V was pared by 4 bases and J by 4 bases, with 10 bases between. Here the CDR3 reads CAWTGTVYGYTF. In nucleotides, the CDR3 is TGTGCCTGGACAGGGACGGTCTATGGCTACACCTTC.

The table lists this clone with a few counts. The genes are TRBV5-6 and TRBJ1-1, with D possibly being TRBD1 (6 bases). The V gene lost 4 bases and the J gene lost 3 bases, with 13 bases spanning the gap. Germline V CDR1 and CDR2: SGHDT, YYEEEE. This CDR3 spans 14 amino acids. CDR3 protein: CASSGSGTYTEAFF. The CDR3 bases are TGTGCCAGCAGCGGCTCCGGGACATACACTGAAGCTTTCTTT. The variable domain in full, completed from reference TRBV5-6 and TRBJ1-1, reads DAGVTQSPTHLIKTRGQQVTLRCSPKSGHDTVSWYQQALGQGPQFIFQYYEEEERQRGNFPDRFSGHQFPNYSSELNVNALLLGDSALYLCASSGSGTYTEAFFGQGTRLTVV.

The genes are TRBV5-1 and TRBJ2-3; D might be TRBD1 (6 bases). Germline lookup yields CDR1 SGHRS and CDR2 YFSETQ. With 0 bases removed from V and 3 bases from J, the gap between germline ends came to 11 bases. The CDR3 loop spans 15 amino acids. The CDR3 loop is CASSLANRDTDTQYF. The CDR3 DNA follows: TGCGCCAGCAGCTTGGCCAACAGGGATACAGATACGCAGTATTTT.

The V gene is TRBV5-1, the J gene TRBJ2-5; D not resolved. The CDR3 spans 14 residues. Trimming shortened V by 4 bases and J by 5 bases, and 15 bases separated the two germline ends. Per germline, CDR1 SGHRS and CDR2 YFSETQ. Here the CDR3 DNA reads TGCGCCAGCAGCCCCCCCATTGCCCTGGAGACCCAGTACTTC. Its protein is CASSPPIALETQYF.

This clone was recorded only once. The CDR3 sequence: CASSLLSEQYF. The CDR3 nucleotides are TGTGCCAGCAGTTTGCTATCCGAGCAGTACTTC. The chain is built from TRBV6-5 and TRBJ2-7; D gene ambiguous. This CDR3 contains 11 residues. With 4 bases removed from V and 6 bases from J, the gap between germline ends came to 7 bases. CDR1 and CDR2 from the germline V gene are MNHEY and SVGAGI.

In this sample, this clone turned up a few times. V and J are TRBV7-2 and TRBJ1-2, with D maybe TRBD1 (5 bases). There are 13 residues in the CDR3. Trimming removed 5 bases at V and 2 bases at J, with 9 bases between. Looked up from germline, CDR1 is SGHTA and CDR2 is FQGNSA. The CDR3 protein is CASSRPGNYGYTF. In nucleotides, the CDR3 is TGTGCCAGCAGCCGTCCAGGGAACTATGGCTACACCTTC.

This chain links TRBV28 with TRBJ2-7, with D unresolved. CDR3 length: 11 amino acids. Germline V CDR1 and CDR2: MDHEN, SYDVKM. Trimming took 8 bases from V and 5 from J, leaving 10 bases between them. The CDR3 here is CASRTVNEQYF. CDR3 DNA: TGTGCCAGCCGTACAGTGAACGAGCAGTACTTC.

The rearrangement joins TRBV6-5 to TRBJ1-2; weak D call: TRBD1 (6 bases). The CDR3 covers 14 residues. Germline CDR1 is MNHEY and CDR2 is SVGAGI. Trimming left V 8 bases short and J 1 base short, with 14 bases between. The DNA of the CDR3 is TGTGCCAGCTGGGGGGCTGGAGTTAACTATGGCTACACCTTC. It encodes CASWGAGVNYGYTF.